This entry lists 17 T cell receptor beta chains sequenced from one sample in a study of blood T cells in healthy people across ages. The use of a sample-barcoded 5' primer and a J-beta primer mix characterized a second PCR of roughly 6 to 11 cycles. TCRdb re-derived calls from the 5' RACE reads in MiXCR, one entry per CDR3 protein. The sample holds hundreds of thousands of distinct CDR3 sequences, 52% seen once. The sample comprised blood. The receptors stem from an elderly woman in good health.

This clonotype was found many times. The genes are TRBV3-1 and TRBJ2-1; D possibly corresponds to TRBD2 (6 bases). Between the trimmed V and J ends, which lost 1 base and 9 bases, there was a span of 16 bases. CDR1 LGHDT and CDR2 YNNKEL come from the germline V gene (reference sequence). The CDR3 is 15 amino acids. CDR3 residues: CASSQGGVGGSEQFF. The CDR3 region has the DNA TGTGCCAGCAGCCAAGGAGGAGTGGGAGGAAGTGAGCAGTTCTTC.

The rearrangement uses TRBV2 and TRBJ2-2; perhaps TRBD1 as D (6 bases). The CDR3 runs 14 residues. Germline V lookup: CDR1 SNHLY, CDR2 FYNNEI. V was trimmed by 7 bases and J by 6 bases, leaving 15 bases between them. DNA of the CDR3: TGTGCCAGCAAATGGCAGGGGCAGGCCGGGGAGCTGTTTTTT. It is translated as CASKWQGQAGELFF.

The rearrangement joins TRBV15 to TRBJ2-5; D not resolved. The J call is uncertain, as TRBJ2-7 better fits the DNA end. CDR1 and CDR2 (germline): LNHNV, YYDKDF (reference sequence). This CDR3 region has 13 residues. The CDR3: CATNNDKGYEQYF. CDR3 DNA sequence: TGTGCCACCAACAACGATAAGGGCTACGAGCAGTACTTC.

On this clonotype itself: A single base separates this from a much larger clone, so it may be a read error. The V and J genes are TRBV9 and TRBJ2-5; the match to TRBD2 covers 9 bases. The CDR3 totals 14 residues. The V segment lost 1 base and the J segment 11 bases; nucleotides outside the gene matches: 9. CDR1 is SGDLS and CDR2 is YYNGEE in the germline V gene. In DNA form, the CDR3 reads TGTGCCAGCAGCGTACTAGCGGGGAGTAATGAGCAGTACTTC. As protein: CASSVLAGSNEQYF.

The chain recombines TRBV5-1 with TRBJ2-3; D remains ambiguous. The V end lost 2 bases, the J end lost 0 bases, and 7 bases lay between the germline ends. This CDR3 region has 14 residues. Germline V gene lookup returns CDR1 SGHRS and CDR2 YFSETQ. Here the CDR3 reads CASSFTRSTDTQYF. The CDR3 DNA sequence: TGCGCCAGCAGCTTCACCCGAAGCACAGATACGCAGTATTTT.

As concerns this clonotype: This may be a read error, as it is one base from a much larger clone. The chain carries TRBV20-1 and TRBJ2-7, with 8 bases matching TRBD2. This CDR3 contains 15 residues. The junction had 11 bases not matched to a gene; V was cut back by 0 bases and J by 7 bases. CDR1 is DFQATT, CDR2 SNEGSKA, per germline (reference sequence). The CDR3 sequence: CSARDRRTSLGEQYF. The CDR3, as DNA: TGCAGTGCTAGAGATAGGCGGACTAGCTTAGGGGAGCAGTACTTC.

The chain links TRBV27 to TRBJ1-5; D unclear. The V end lost 1 base, the J end lost 1 base, and 8 bases lay between the germline ends. The germline V gene encodes CDR1 MNHEY and CDR2 SMNVEV (reference sequence). The CDR3 is made up of 15 amino acids. CDR3 coding DNA: TGTGCCAGCAGTTTATTATCGGCGAGCAATCAGCCCCAGCATTTT. This sequence encodes CASSLLSASNQPQHF.

This clonotype was detected only a few times. V and J are TRBV25-1 and TRBJ2-5; the match to TRBD1 covers 10 bases. Germline CDR1 and CDR2: MGHDK and SYGVNS. The CDR3 totals 13 residues. The trim removed 4 bases at V and 11 bases at J, leaving 7 bases unmatched. CDR3 coding DNA: TGTGCCAGCAGTGGACAGGGGGCGGGTGAGCAGTACTTC. The encoded protein is CASSGQGAGEQYF. Using reference TRBV25-1 and TRBJ2-5 for the parts outside the CDR3, the full variable domain is EADIYQTPRYLVIGTGKKITLECSQTMGHDKMYWYQQDPGMELHLIHYSYGVNSTEKGDLSSESTVSRIRTEHFPLTLESARPSHTSQYLCASSGQGAGEQYFGPGTRLLVL.

The chain joins TRBV27 to TRBJ2-7; possibly TRBD1 for D (6 bases). V was shortened by 8 bases and J by 1 base, with 12 bases between the two germline ends. Germline lookup yields CDR1 MNHEY and CDR2 SMNVEV (reference sequence). This CDR3 spans 13 amino acids. CDR3 sequence reads: CASAKTGSYEQYF. The CDR3 DNA reads as TGTGCCAGCGCGAAGACAGGTTCCTACGAGCAGTACTTC.

This clonotype was recorded a few times. This chain uses TRBV12-3 or TRBV12-4 with TRBJ2-1, with 13 positions matching TRBD2. This CDR3 region has 15 residues. V was clipped by 1 base and J by 8 bases; unmatched bases: 2. CDR3 nucleotides: TGTGCCAGCAGTTTAGACACTAGCGGGGGGGATGAGCAGTTCTTC. Protein sequence: CASSLDTSGGDEQFF.

This chain connects TRBV10-3 to TRBJ2-1; the D call may be TRBD1 or TRBD2 (5 bases each). V dropped 10 bases and J dropped 0 bases, with 16 bases sitting between them. This CDR3 has 15 amino acids. Germline V gene data show CDR1 as ENHRY and CDR2 as SYGVKD. The CDR3 bases are TGTGCCACCGTAACGGGACCCCCCTCCTACAATGAGCAGTTCTTC. This gives the protein CATVTGPPSYNEQFF.

This clonotype has more than one count but fewer than ten. With a much larger clone just one base away, this may be a read error. The chain recombines TRBV3-1 with TRBJ2-7, with D hard to call. Germline V gene lookup returns CDR1 LGHDT and CDR2 YNNKEL (reference sequence). This CDR3 is 11 amino acids long. The V and J ends lost 0 bases and 6 bases respectively, with 3 bases between them. The CDR3 DNA sequence: TGTGCCAGCAGCCAAGAAGGCGAGCAGTACTTC. Its translation: CASSQEGEQYF.

The V call is TRBV30, the J call TRBJ1-2; no reliable D call. Germline loops: CDR1 GTSNPN, CDR2 SVGIG (reference sequence). V was shortened by 8 bases and J by 2 bases, with 3 bases between the two germline ends. The CDR3 runs to 9 residues. CDR3 in amino acids: CAGNYGYTF. The DNA of the CDR3 is TGTGCCGGGAACTATGGCTACACCTTC. Full variable domain (remainder filled in from reference TRBV30 and TRBJ1-2): SQTIHQWPATLVQPVGSPLSLECTVEGTSNPNLYWYRQAAGRGLQLLFYSVGIGQISSEVPQNLSASRPQDRQFILSSKKLLLSDSGFYLCAGNYGYTFGSGTRLTVV.

The rearrangement joins TRBV11-2 to TRBJ2-3; D gene uncertain. The germline gives CDR1 SGHAT, CDR2 FQNNGV. There are 14 residues in the CDR3. V was clipped by 5 bases and J by 6 bases, with 15 bases between them. CDR3 nucleotides: TGTGCCAGCAGCCCCAGTTCGGCCGGCGATACGCAGTATTTT. Encoded protein: CASSPSSAGDTQYF.

As concerns this clonotype: Compared with germline, one end of the junction differs, possibly owing to a read error. V gene TRBV5-1 combines with J gene TRBJ1-4; no clear D. The V gene's germline CDR1 is SGHRS and CDR2 YFSETQ. The CDR3 length is 15 residues. CDR3 DNA: TGCGCCAGCAGCCGCCACCCAGAGGTGGGAGAAAGACTGTTTTTT. Protein product: CASSRHPEVGERLFF.

The chain has TRBV5-1 and TRBJ1-2; 7 nucleotides agree with TRBD1. CDR3 length equals 13 residues. Trimming removed 6 bases from V and 7 bases from J; junction bases left unmatched: 9. From germline, CDR1 is SGHRS and CDR2 YFSETQ. The CDR3 loop reads CASTRGQPLGYTF. CDR3 bases: TGCGCCAGCACCCGGGGACAGCCGCTTGGCTACACCTTC.

Points on this clonotype: At one boundary the junction diverges from the germline segment, which might be a read error. V is TRBV10-3 and J is TRBJ2-3, with 13 nucleotides matching TRBD2. The CDR3 runs to 14 residues. Germline V lookup: CDR1 ENHRY, CDR2 SYGVKD. This CDR3 reads CATGTSGAPDAQYF. Written as DNA, the CDR3 is TGTGCCACCGGGACTAGCGGGGCCCCAGATGCGCAGTATTTT.